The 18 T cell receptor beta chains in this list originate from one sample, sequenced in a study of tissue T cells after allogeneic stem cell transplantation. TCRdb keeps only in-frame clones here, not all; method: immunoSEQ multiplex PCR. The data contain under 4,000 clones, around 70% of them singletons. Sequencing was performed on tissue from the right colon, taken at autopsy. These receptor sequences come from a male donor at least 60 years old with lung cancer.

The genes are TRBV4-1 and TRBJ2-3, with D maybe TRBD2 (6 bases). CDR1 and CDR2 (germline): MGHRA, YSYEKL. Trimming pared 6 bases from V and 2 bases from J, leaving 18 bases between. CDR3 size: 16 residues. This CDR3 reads CASSRRSGSPTDTQYF. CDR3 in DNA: TGCGCCAGCAGTCGCCGAAGCGGGTCTCCCACAGATACGCAGTATTTT.

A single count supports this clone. The CDR3 region has the DNA TGTGCCAGCAGTGAATACGGAGAGACCCAGTACTTC. Its protein is CASSEYGETQYF. V is TRBV25-1 and J is TRBJ2-5; D not certain. This CDR3 has 12 residues. Looked up from germline, CDR1 is MGHDK and CDR2 is SYGVNS. V lost 0 bases and J lost 4, with 3 bases in between.

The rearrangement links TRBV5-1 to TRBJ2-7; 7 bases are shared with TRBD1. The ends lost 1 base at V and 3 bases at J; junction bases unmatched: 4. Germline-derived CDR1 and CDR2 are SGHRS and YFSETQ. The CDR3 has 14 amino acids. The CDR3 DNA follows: TGCGCCAGCAGCTTGACAGGGGAGAACTACGAGCAGTACTTC. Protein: CASSLTGENYEQYF. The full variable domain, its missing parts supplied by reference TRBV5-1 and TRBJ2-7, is KAGVTQTPRYLIKTRGQQVTLSCSPISGHRSVSWYQQTPGQGLQFLFEYFSETQRNKGNFPGRFSGRQFSNSRSEMNVSTLELGDSALYLCASSLTGENYEQYFGPGTRLTVT.

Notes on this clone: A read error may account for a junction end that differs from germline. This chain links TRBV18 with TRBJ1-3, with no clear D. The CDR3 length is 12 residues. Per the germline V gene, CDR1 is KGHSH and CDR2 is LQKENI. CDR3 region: CASSPDSIKGNF. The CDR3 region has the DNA TGTGCCAGCTCGCCAGATTCCATTAAAGGAAATTTT.

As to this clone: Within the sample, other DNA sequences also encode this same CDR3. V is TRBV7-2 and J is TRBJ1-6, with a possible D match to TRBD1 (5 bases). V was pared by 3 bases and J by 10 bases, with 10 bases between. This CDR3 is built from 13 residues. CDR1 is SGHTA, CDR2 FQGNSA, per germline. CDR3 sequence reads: CASSLGPGSPLHF. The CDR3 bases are TGTGCCAGCAGCTTGGGGCCAGGATCACCCCTCCACTTT.

CDR3 DNA sequence: TGTGCCAGCAGTCCAGGGTTGGGCGAGCAGTACTTC. This translates into CASSPGLGEQYF. The chain has TRBV11-2 and TRBJ2-7; D is perhaps TRBD1 (5 bases). The CDR3 is made up of 12 amino acids. Per the germline V gene, CDR1 is SGHAT and CDR2 is FQNNGV. The V gene lost 6 bases and the J gene lost 6 bases, with 12 bases spanning the gap. The full variable domain, completed using reference TRBV11-2 and TRBJ2-7, is EAGVAQSPRYKIIEKRQSVAFWCNPISGHATLYWYQQILGQGPKLLIQFQNNGVVDDSQLPKDRFSAERLKGVDSTLKIQPAKLEDSAVYLCASSPGLGEQYFGPGTRLTVT.

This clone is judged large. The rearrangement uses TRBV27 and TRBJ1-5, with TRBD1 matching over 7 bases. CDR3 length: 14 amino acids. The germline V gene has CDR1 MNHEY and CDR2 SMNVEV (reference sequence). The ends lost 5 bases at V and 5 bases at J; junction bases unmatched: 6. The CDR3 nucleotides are TGTGCCAGCAGTCTAGGACAGGCTCATCAGCCCCAGCATTTT. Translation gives CASSLGQAHQPQHF.

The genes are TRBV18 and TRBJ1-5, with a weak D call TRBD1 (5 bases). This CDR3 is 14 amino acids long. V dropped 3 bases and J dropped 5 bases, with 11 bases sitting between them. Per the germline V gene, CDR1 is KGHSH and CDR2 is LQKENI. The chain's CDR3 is CASSPDIPDQPQHF. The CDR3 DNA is TGTGCCAGCTCACCGGACATCCCTGATCAGCCCCAGCATTTT. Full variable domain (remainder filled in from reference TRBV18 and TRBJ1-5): NAGVMQNPRHLVRRRGQEARLRCSPMKGHSHVYWYRQLPEEGLKFMVYLQKENIIDESGMPKERFSAEFPKEGPSILRIQQVVRGDSAAYFCASSPDIPDQPQHFGDGTRLSIL.

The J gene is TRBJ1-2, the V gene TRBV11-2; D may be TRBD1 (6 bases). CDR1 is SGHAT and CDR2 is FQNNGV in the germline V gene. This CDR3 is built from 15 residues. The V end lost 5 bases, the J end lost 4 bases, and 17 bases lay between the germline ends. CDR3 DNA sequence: TGTGCCAGCAGCCCCCTAATCGGGGGGGCCTATGGCTACACCTTC. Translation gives CASSPLIGGAYGYTF.

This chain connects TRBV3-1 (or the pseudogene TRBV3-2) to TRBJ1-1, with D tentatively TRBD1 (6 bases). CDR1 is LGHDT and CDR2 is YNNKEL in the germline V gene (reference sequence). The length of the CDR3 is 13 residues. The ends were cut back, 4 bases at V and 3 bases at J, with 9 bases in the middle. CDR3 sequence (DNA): TGTGCCAGCAGCCCAGGGGCTTACACTGAAGCTTTCTTT. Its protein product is CASSPGAYTEAFF.

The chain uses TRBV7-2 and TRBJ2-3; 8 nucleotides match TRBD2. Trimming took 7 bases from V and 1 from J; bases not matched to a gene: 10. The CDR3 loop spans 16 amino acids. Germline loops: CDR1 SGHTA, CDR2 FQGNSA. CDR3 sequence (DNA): TGTGCCAGCACCCGGGGGGGGGCGCCCGGCACAGATACGCAGTATTTT. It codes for CASTRGGAPGTDTQYF.

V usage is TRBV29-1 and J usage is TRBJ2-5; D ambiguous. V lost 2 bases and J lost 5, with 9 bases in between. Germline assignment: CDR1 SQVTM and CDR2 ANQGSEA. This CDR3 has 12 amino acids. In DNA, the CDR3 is TGCAGCGTTGAACGCCAGGCGGAGACCCAGTACTTC. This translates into CSVERQAETQYF.

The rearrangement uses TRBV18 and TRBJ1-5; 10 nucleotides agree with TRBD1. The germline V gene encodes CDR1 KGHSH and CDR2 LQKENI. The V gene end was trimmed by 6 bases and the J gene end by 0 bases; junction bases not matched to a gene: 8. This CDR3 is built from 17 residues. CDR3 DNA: TGTGCCAGCTCGAGGGGACAGGGGACATATAGCAATCAGCCCCAGCATTTT. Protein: CASSRGQGTYSNQPQHF.

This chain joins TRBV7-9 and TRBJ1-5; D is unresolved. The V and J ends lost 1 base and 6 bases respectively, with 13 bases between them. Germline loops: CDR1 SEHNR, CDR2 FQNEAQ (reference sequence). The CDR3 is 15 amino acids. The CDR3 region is CASSLGRAGIQPQHF. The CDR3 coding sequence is TGTGCCAGCAGCTTAGGAAGGGCCGGTATTCAGCCCCAGCATTTT.

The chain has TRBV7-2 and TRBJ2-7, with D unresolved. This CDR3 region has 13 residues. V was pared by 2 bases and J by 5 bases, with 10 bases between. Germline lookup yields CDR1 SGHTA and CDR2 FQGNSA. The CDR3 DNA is TGTGCCAGCAGCTTACCTTCACTCCACGAGCAGTACTTC. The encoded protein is CASSLPSLHEQYF. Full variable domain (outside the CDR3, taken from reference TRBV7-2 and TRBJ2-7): GAGVSQSPSNKVTEKGKDVELRCDPISGHTALYWYRQSLGQGLEFLIYFQGNSAPDKSGLPSDRFSAERTGGSVSTLTIQRTQQEDSAVYLCASSLPSLHEQYFGPGTRLTVT.

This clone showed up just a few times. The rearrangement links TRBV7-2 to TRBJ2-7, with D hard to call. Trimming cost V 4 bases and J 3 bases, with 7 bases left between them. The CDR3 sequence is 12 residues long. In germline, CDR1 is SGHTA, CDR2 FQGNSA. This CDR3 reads CASSSPGYEQYF. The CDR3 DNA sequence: TGTGCCAGCAGCTCCCCAGGCTACGAGCAGTACTTC.

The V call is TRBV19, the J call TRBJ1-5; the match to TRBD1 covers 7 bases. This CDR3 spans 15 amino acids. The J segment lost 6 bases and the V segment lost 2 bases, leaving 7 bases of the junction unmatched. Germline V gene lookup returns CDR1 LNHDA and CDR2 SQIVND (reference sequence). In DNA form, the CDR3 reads TGTGCCAGTAGTATAAGCCAGGGGGTCGGTCAGCCCCAGCATTTT. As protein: CASSISQGVGQPQHF.

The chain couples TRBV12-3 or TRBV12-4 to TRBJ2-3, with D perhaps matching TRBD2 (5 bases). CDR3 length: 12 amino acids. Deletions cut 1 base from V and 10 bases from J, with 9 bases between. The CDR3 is CASSLVASSQYF. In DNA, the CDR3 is TGTGCCAGCAGTTTAGTAGCGAGTTCGCAGTATTTT.